What follows is one TCR beta chain and its context. The antigen is undetermined. TCR beta CDR3 amplification used RNA transcripts. HTBI primers served in a first-round RT-PCR, which a second-round multiplex PCR followed. In TCRdb, the multiplex PCR reads were re-called with MiXCR into one record per CDR3 protein. The sample shows over a million distinct CDR3 sequences, 36% of them seen only once. This sample was included in a study of Graves' ophthalmopathy and Graves' hyperthyroidism. The study recruited hyperthyroidism patients aged 18 to 65 who were newly diagnosed, under 2 months' duration. CDR1 and CDR2 (germline): MNHNY, SVGAGI (reference sequence). The CDR3 is 16 amino acids. With V trimmed by 2 bases and J by 4 bases, 9 bases remained unmatched. Study findings and constraints: Ophthalmopathy progression cases were predicted by the model with roughly 71% sensitivity and about 72% specificity.

The receptor was derived from an adult man with Graves' hyperthyroidism. The chain joins TRBV6-6 to TRBJ1-2, with 8 positions matching TRBD1. The specimen was peripheral blood or thyroid tissue (not recorded which). The CDR3 DNA reads as TGTGCCAGCAGTTACCCCCGGACAGGGAATTCCTATGGCTACACCTTC. It is translated as CASSYPRTGNSYGYTF.